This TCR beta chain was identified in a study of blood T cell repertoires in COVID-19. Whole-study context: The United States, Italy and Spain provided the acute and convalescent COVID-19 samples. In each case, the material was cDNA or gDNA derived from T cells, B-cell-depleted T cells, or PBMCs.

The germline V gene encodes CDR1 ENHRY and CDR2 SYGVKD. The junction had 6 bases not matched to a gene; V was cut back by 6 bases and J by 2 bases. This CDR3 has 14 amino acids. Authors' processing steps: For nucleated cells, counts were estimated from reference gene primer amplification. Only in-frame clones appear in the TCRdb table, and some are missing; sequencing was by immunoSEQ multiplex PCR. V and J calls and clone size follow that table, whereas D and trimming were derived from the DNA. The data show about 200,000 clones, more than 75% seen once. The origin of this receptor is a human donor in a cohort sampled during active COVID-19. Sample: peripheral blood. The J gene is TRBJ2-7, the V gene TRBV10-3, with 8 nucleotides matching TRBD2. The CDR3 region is CAIRGERGPYEQYF. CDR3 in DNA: TGTGCCATCAGAGGGGAGCGGGGGCCCTACGAGCAGTACTTC.